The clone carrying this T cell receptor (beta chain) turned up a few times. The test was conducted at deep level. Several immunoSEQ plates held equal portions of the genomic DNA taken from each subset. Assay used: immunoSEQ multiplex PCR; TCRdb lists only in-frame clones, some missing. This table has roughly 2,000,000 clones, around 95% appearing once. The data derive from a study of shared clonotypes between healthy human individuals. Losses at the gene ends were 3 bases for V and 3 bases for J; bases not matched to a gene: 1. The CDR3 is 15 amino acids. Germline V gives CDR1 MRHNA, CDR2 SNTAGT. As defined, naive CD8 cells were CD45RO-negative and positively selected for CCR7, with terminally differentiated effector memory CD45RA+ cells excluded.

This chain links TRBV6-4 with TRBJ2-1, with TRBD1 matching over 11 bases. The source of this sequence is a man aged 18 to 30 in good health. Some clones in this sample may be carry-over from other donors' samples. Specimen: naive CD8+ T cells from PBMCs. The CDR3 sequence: CASSEGTGGYNEQFF. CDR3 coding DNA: TGTGCCAGCAGTGAAGGGACAGGGGGCTACAATGAGCAGTTCTTC.